The 31 T cell receptor beta chains listed next were all sequenced from one sample in a study of blood T cell repertoires in COVID-19. TCRdb's copy holds only in-frame clones and misses some; the assay was immunoSEQ multiplex PCR. This sample has about 220,000 clones, with 80% found just once. The specimen sequenced was peripheral blood. The receptors were gathered from a woman between 70 and 85 years old with acute or convalescent COVID-19.

This clone has a handful of counts. The sample holds other DNA sequences that translate to the same CDR3. The J gene is TRBJ1-1, the V gene TRBV18; 7 bases agree with TRBD1. Germline trimming cut 3 bases from V and 3 bases from J; bases unmatched to any gene: 1. CDR1 and CDR2 from the germline V gene are KGHSH and LQKENI. The CDR3 extends over 13 amino acids. This CDR3 reads CASSPGQDTEAFF. CDR3 DNA sequence: TGTGCCAGCTCACCCGGACAGGACACTGAAGCTTTCTTT.

The rearrangement links TRBV6-4 to TRBJ2-7; the match to TRBD1 covers 7 bases. V lost 7 bases to trimming and J lost 2 bases; unmatched junction nucleotides: 14. Looked up from germline, CDR1 is MRHNA and CDR2 is SNTAGT. CDR3 length: 16 residues. The CDR3 is CASIPGLAQGAYEQYV. The CDR3 coding sequence is TGTGCCAGCATCCCGGGGTTAGCCCAGGGGGCCTACGAGCAGTACGTC.

This clone was seen a handful of times. The chain recombines TRBV29-1 with TRBJ2-3; D possibly corresponds to TRBD2 (6 bases). Trimming cost V 3 bases and J 1 base, with 14 bases left between them. The germline V gene encodes CDR1 SQVTM and CDR2 ANQGSEA. This CDR3 region has 15 residues. CDR3 DNA sequence: TGCAGCGTTGAGCGGGACCAGGGAGGCACAGATACGCAGTATTTT. Translating gives CSVERDQGGTDTQYF.

V gene TRBV15 combines with J gene TRBJ2-2; D uncertain. CDR3 size: 17 residues. Per the germline V gene, CDR1 is LNHNV and CDR2 is YYDKDF (reference sequence). Deletions cut 0 bases from V and 3 bases from J, with 14 bases between. CDR3 nucleotides: TGTGCCACCAGCAGAGATTTAGATGCCCGGGACACCGGGGAGCTGTTTTTT. This gives the protein CATSRDLDARDTGELFF.

V is TRBV7-2 and J is TRBJ2-5, with a possible D match to TRBD2 (5 bases). CDR3 length: 15 amino acids. CDR1 and CDR2 from the germline V gene are SGHTA and FQGNSA. Trimming took off 6 bases at V and 4 bases at J, with 18 bases between the two ends. This CDR3 reads CASSQRRGSGETQYF. The DNA for the CDR3 is TGTGCCAGCAGTCAACGACGCGGGTCGGGAGAGACCCAGTACTTC.

This chain links TRBV15 with TRBJ2-7; 7 bases agree with TRBD2. The junction had 5 bases not matched to a gene; V was cut back by 0 bases and J by 6 bases. The CDR3 has 14 residues. Germline V gene data show CDR1 as LNHNV and CDR2 as YYDKDF (reference sequence). CDR3 in DNA: TGTGCCACCAGCAGAGATCAGCGGGATCGCGAGCAGTACTTC. Protein product: CATSRDQRDREQYF.

The gene calls are TRBV6-5 and TRBJ1-5; 9 positions match TRBD1. The CDR3 totals 15 residues. V lost 6 bases, J lost 3 bases, and 6 bases stayed unmatched. The germline CDR1 and CDR2 sequences are MNHEY and SVGAGI. Here the CDR3 reads CASSRGTGINQPQHF. The CDR3 nucleotides read TGTGCCAGCAGCCGCGGGACAGGGATCAATCAGCCCCAGCATTTT.

This chain uses TRBV7-2 with TRBJ1-6; D ambiguous. CDR1 and CDR2 (germline): SGHTA, FQGNSA. The germline V and J ends were trimmed by 3 bases and 8 bases, with 8 bases remaining between them. The CDR3 runs to 13 residues. CDR3 protein: CASSFDGDSPLHF. For the CDR3, the DNA is TGTGCCAGCAGCTTCGACGGGGATTCACCCCTCCACTTT.

CDR3 in amino acids: CSGLLGWGEKLFF. The CDR3 coding sequence is TGCAGCGGGTTACTAGGCTGGGGTGAAAAACTGTTTTTT. The gene calls are TRBV29-1 and TRBJ1-4; the D is unclear. Trimming took 7 bases from V and 7 from J, leaving 16 bases between them. From germline, CDR1 is SQVTM and CDR2 ANQGSEA. The CDR3 totals 13 residues.

This clone was seen just once. The chain links TRBV3-1 (or the pseudogene TRBV3-2) to TRBJ1-1, with unresolved D. The CDR3 sequence is 13 residues long. The V and J ends lost 1 base and 2 bases respectively, with 5 bases between them. In germline, CDR1 is LGHDT, CDR2 YNNKEL (reference sequence). The CDR3 DNA reads TGTGCCAGCAGCCAAGTTAGAAACACTGAAGCTTTCTTT. Translation gives CASSQVRNTEAFF.

The rearrangement links TRBV27 to TRBJ2-1, with TRBD2 as a possible D gene (6 bases). Germline loops: CDR1 MNHEY, CDR2 SMNVEV (reference sequence). This CDR3 contains 14 residues. Trimming removed 8 bases from V and 9 bases from J, with 20 bases in between. CDR3 amino acids: CASSSGWPGGEQFF. The CDR3, as DNA: TGTGCCAGCTCCTCCGGGTGGCCCGGGGGTGAGCAGTTCTTC.

J is TRBJ1-4 and V is TRBV28; D unclear. Germline lookup yields CDR1 MDHEN and CDR2 SYDVKM. The CDR3 loop spans 13 amino acids. The CDR3 here is CATKTGNNEKLFF. Written as DNA, the CDR3 is TGTGCTACAAAAACGGGGAATAATGAAAAACTGTTTTTT.

The V and J genes are TRBV7-2 and TRBJ2-5; D unresolved. V was pared by 2 bases and J by 4 bases, with 8 bases between. There are 13 residues in the CDR3. The germline CDR1 and CDR2 sequences are SGHTA and FQGNSA. In nucleotides, the CDR3 is TGTGCCAGCAGCTTACTATATGGAGAGACCCAGTACTTC. This sequence encodes CASSLLYGETQYF.

The chain carries TRBV9 and TRBJ2-5; 7 nucleotides agree with TRBD2. The V gene's germline CDR1 is SGDLS and CDR2 YYNGEE. The CDR3 is 18 amino acids. The ends lost 0 bases at V and 4 bases at J; junction bases unmatched: 15. This chain's CDR3 is CASSVGRGGQGFRETQYF. CDR3 DNA: TGTGCCAGCAGCGTAGGTCGGGGAGGGCAGGGCTTTAGAGAGACCCAGTACTTC.

This chain connects TRBV19 to TRBJ1-2, with unresolved D. CDR1 LNHDA and CDR2 SQIVND come from the germline V gene (reference sequence). CDR3 length: 12 amino acids. Trimming shortened V by 4 bases and J by 8 bases, and 11 bases separated the two germline ends. The CDR3 sequence is CASSNRVGGYTF. CDR3 nucleotide sequence: TGTGCCAGTAGTAATCGGGTCGGGGGCTACACCTTC. The variable domain in full, completed from reference TRBV19 and TRBJ1-2, reads DGGITQSPKYLFRKEGQNVTLSCEQNLNHDAMYWYRQDPGQGLRLIYYSQIVNDFQKGDIAEGYSVSREKKESFPLTVTSAQKNPTAFYLCASSNRVGGYTFGSGTRLTVV.

The chain carries TRBV3-1 (or the pseudogene TRBV3-2) and TRBJ1-1, with TRBD1 identical over 7 bases. Germline CDR1 reads LGHDT; CDR2 reads YNNKEL (reference sequence). This CDR3 comprises 13 residues. Losses at the gene ends were 6 bases for V and 11 bases for J; bases not matched to a gene: 12. The chain's CDR3 is CASRGQGERGAFF. CDR3 sequence (DNA): TGTGCCAGCAGAGGGCAGGGGGAAAGGGGGGCTTTCTTT.

The chain carries TRBV6-1 and TRBJ1-2, with 7 bases fitting TRBD1. The length of the CDR3 is 15 residues. Germline V gene data show CDR1 as MNHNS and CDR2 as SASEGT. Losses at the gene ends were 1 base for V and 6 bases for J; bases not matched to a gene: 8. CDR3 nucleotide sequence: TGTGCCAGCAGTGAAGTGACAGGGCGGAAAGATGGCTACACCTTC. Translating it yields CASSEVTGRKDGYTF.

Written as DNA, the CDR3 is TGTGCCAGTCGCCTACTAGCTTCTTCCTACAATGAGCAGTTCTTC. It translates to CASRLLASSYNEQFF. This rearrangement joins TRBV19 to TRBJ2-1; TRBD2 might be the D (6 bases). The V end was cut by 8 bases, the J end by 1 base, with 15 bases between. Germline values: CDR1 LNHDA, CDR2 SQIVND (reference sequence). CDR3 size: 15 residues.

V usage is TRBV5-1 and J usage is TRBJ1-1; weak D call: TRBD1 (5 bases). V shed 7 bases and J shed 1 base, with 14 bases lying between them. Germline CDR1 SGHRS, CDR2 YFSETQ. This CDR3 has 14 amino acids. In nucleotides, the CDR3 is TGCGCCAGCCACCTTTCCGGGGGGAACACTGAAGCTTTCTTT. This translates into CASHLSGGNTEAFF.

V is TRBV19 and J is TRBJ2-2, with D unclear. V lost 8 bases and J lost 4, with 11 bases in between. The CDR3 is 13 residues long. CDR1 LNHDA and CDR2 SQIVND come from the germline V gene (reference sequence). As DNA, the CDR3 is TGTGCCAGTTGGCACATCTTCACCGGGGAGCTGTTTTTT. Translated, it gives CASWHIFTGELFF.

This sequence joins TRBV10-1 and TRBJ2-1; 11 bases match TRBD2. Per germline, CDR1 WNHNN and CDR2 SYGVQD (reference sequence). The ends lost 6 bases at V and 6 bases at J; junction bases unmatched: 7. The length of the CDR3 is 15 residues. The CDR3: CASSLSGGARNEQFF. DNA of the CDR3: TGCGCCAGCAGCCTTAGCGGGGGGGCCCGCAATGAGCAGTTCTTC.

This clone was observed a few times. J is TRBJ2-3 and V is TRBV10-1; D is perhaps TRBD1 (6 bases). V lost 4 bases and J lost 2, with 10 bases in between. CDR3 length equals 14 residues. Germline assignment: CDR1 WNHNN and CDR2 SYGVQD (reference sequence). CDR3 in DNA: TGCGCCAGCAGTGGGGCAGGGGACACAGATACGCAGTATTTT. This translates into CASSGAGDTDTQYF.

The chain uses TRBV5-1 and TRBJ2-3, with D possibly matching TRBD2 (5 bases). Trimming removed 5 bases at V and 4 bases at J, with 14 bases between. The germline V gene has CDR1 SGHRS and CDR2 YFSETQ. The CDR3 length is 14 residues. The CDR3 reads CASRRDSVADTQYF. CDR3 DNA: TGCGCCAGCAGGAGGGATAGCGTTGCAGATACGCAGTATTTT.

This rearrangement joins TRBV2 to TRBJ2-4; 9 bases are shared with TRBD2. Germline V CDR1 and CDR2: SNHLY, FYNNEI. V lost 2 bases and J lost 4; bases outside the gene matches: 6. The CDR3 covers 16 residues. The CDR3 DNA follows: TGTGCCAGCAGTGAACGCGAGCGGGGGGAGAAAAACATTCAGTACTTC. It translates to CASSERERGEKNIQYF. Variable domain in full (rest from reference TRBV2 and TRBJ2-4): EPEVTQTPSHQVTQMGQEVILRCVPISNHLYFYWYRQILGQKVEFLVSFYNNEISEKSEIFDDQFSVERPDGSNFTLKIRSTKLEDSAMYFCASSERERGEKNIQYFGAGTRLSVL.

This chain connects TRBV19 to TRBJ1-1; a weak D match, TRBD1 (5 bases). Trimming removed 7 bases at V and 0 bases at J, with 18 bases between. The length of the CDR3 is 16 residues. Germline values: CDR1 LNHDA, CDR2 SQIVND (reference sequence). The CDR3 coding sequence is TGTGCCAGTAAAGTAGGGTGGCAGGGTATGAACACTGAAGCTTTCTTT. Translated: CASKVGWQGMNTEAFF.

The chain couples TRBV6-5 to TRBJ1-2, with TRBD1 as a possible D gene (6 bases). CDR1 is MNHEY, CDR2 SVGAGI, per germline. Between the trimmed V and J ends, which lost 7 bases and 0 bases, there was a span of 15 bases. This CDR3 has 15 amino acids. The CDR3 DNA sequence: TGTGCCAGCATGTTGGGAGGGGGACCTAACTATGGCTACACCTTC. It encodes CASMLGGGPNYGYTF.

V and J are TRBV1 and TRBJ1-5. TRBV1 is a recognized pseudogene. This CDR3 has 16 amino acids. In DNA, the CDR3 is TGCACCAGCAGCCAACGACGGGGGTATAGCAATCAGCCCCAGCATTTT. This translates into CTSSQRRGYSNQPQHF.

In this sample, this clone turned up many times. The chain uses TRBV7-6 and TRBJ2-3; D perhaps matches TRBD2 (6 bases). Germline CDR1 SGHVS, CDR2 FNYEAQ. This CDR3 has 15 residues. Deletions cut 5 bases from V and 1 base from J, with 13 bases between. For the CDR3, the DNA is TGTGCCAGCAGCACTGAACCGGGAGGCACAGATACGCAGTATTTT. It yields the protein CASSTEPGGTDTQYF.

This clone came up a few times. The genes are TRBV13 and TRBJ2-1, with 7 positions matching TRBD1. Trimming removed 3 bases from V and 3 bases from J; junction bases left unmatched: 11. The CDR3 is 17 amino acids. Germline V gene lookup returns CDR1 PRHDT and CDR2 FYEKMQ (reference sequence). This CDR3 is CASSFLITGTDYNEQFF. The CDR3 nucleotides are TGTGCCAGCAGCTTTCTCATAACCGGGACAGACTACAATGAGCAGTTCTTC.

The chain recombines TRBV10-3 with TRBJ1-1; no definite D call. Trimming pared 5 bases from V and 11 bases from J, leaving 9 bases between. CDR3 length: 10 residues. Per germline, CDR1 ENHRY and CDR2 SYGVKD. The CDR3 DNA reads as TGTGCCATCAGTCCCCTAGATGCTTTCTTT. Amino acid sequence: CAISPLDAFF.

V usage is TRBV10-3 and J usage is TRBJ2-7; perhaps TRBD1 as D (5 bases). CDR1 ENHRY and CDR2 SYGVKD come from the germline V gene. The CDR3 runs 13 residues. The germline V and J ends were trimmed by 3 bases and 4 bases, with 10 bases remaining between them. CDR3 DNA sequence: TGTGCCATCAGTGATCAGCAGGGATACGAGCAGTACTTC. Amino acids: CAISDQQGYEQYF.